This T cell receptor (beta chain) stems from a study of blood T cell repertoires in COVID-19. The CDR3 loop spans 14 amino acids. V lost 3 bases to trimming and J lost 2 bases, with 8 bases between them. The germline V gene has CDR1 LNHDA and CDR2 SQIVND (reference sequence). The table came from immunoSEQ multiplex PCR; TCRdb's copy has only in-frame clones and leaves some out. The profile shows some 200,000 clones, roughly 87% of them singletons. In assigning cohorts, the study relied on participant-reported clinical history. The sample taken for sequencing was PBMCs or T cells enriched from blood (not recorded which). The chain combines TRBV19 with TRBJ2-1, with D maybe TRBD2 (5 bases). This clonotype originated in a man aged 18-30 years with acute COVID-19. CDR3 coding DNA: TGTGCCAGTAGTATTGAGGGCGCCTACAATGAGCAGTTCTTC. Translated, it gives CASSIEGAYNEQFF. Together with reference TRBV19 and TRBJ2-1, the CDR3 gives the full variable domain: DGGITQSPKYLFRKEGQNVTLSCEQNLNHDAMYWYRQDPGQGLRLIYYSQIVNDFQKGDIAEGYSVSREKKESFPLTVTSAQKNPTAFYLCASSIEGAYNEQFFGPGTRLTVL.